This T cell receptor (beta chain) was found in a study of cytomegalovirus exposure and HLA in healthy donors. Study background: HLA-typed donors were the source of about 85 million unique TCRs, which an early data release held. General study points: Most TCR sequences showed up rarely, but some public TCRs showed up in many donors.

Both 60 Vbeta primers and 13 Jbeta primers went into the PCR. Sequencing used immunoSEQ multiplex PCR; TCRdb keeps in-frame clones, though not all of them. Among about 97,000 clones listed, roughly 74% were seen once. The V end lost 3 bases, the J end lost 10 bases, and 15 bases lay between the germline ends. Germline V CDR1 and CDR2: SNHLY, FYNNEI. The CDR3 sequence is 14 residues long. About this clone: Its specificity is not known.

The rearrangement links TRBV2 to TRBJ2-2; D is possibly TRBD2 (5 bases). Sequences were obtained from PBMCs. The TCR originated in a woman aged 40 to 49 in good health and CMV-seronegative. The CDR3: CASSDRSGNLELFF. The CDR3 bases are TGTGCCAGCAGTGACAGGTCGGGGAACTTGGAGCTGTTTTTT. The entire variable domain, with the rest obtained from reference TRBV2 and TRBJ2-2, is as follows: EPEVTQTPSHQVTQMGQEVILRCVPISNHLYFYWYRQILGQKVEFLVSFYNNEISEKSEIFDDQFSVERPDGSNFTLKIRSTKLEDSAMYFCASSDRSGNLELFFGEGSRLTVL.